This T cell receptor (beta chain) was sequenced in a study of regulatory T cells in long-lasting Graves disease. Findings of the study overall: Sharing of public clonotypes was greater in persistent patients (approximately 2,700) than in new patients (roughly 1,000). Persistent disease favored TRBV28, TRBJ1-2 and TRBJ2-5.

This clonotype came up many times. Its target is unknown. HTBI primers from iRepertoire and Arm-PCR of CDR3 regions yielded the TCR beta libraries. One entry per CDR3 protein results from TCRdb running MiXCR on the multiplex PCR reads. The table lists over 300,000 distinct CDR3 sequences, around 20% of them singletons. Time point here: persistent/refractory GD, antithyroid drugs over 5 years with positive TRAb. Researchers made the TCR library from RNA that was extracted from PBMCs. Diagnosis followed American Thyroid Association guidelines for Graves' disease. V was clipped by 2 bases and J by 6 bases, with 12 bases between them. The length of the CDR3 is 13 residues. The germline CDR1 and CDR2 sequences are SGDLS and YYNGEE.

The origin of this receptor is a female donor with Graves disease. The sequenced sample was peripheral blood mononuclear cells (PBMCs), obtained when the disease was refractory, from a patient treated with antithyroid drugs. V is TRBV9 and J is TRBJ2-7, with D possibly TRBD1 on 5 matching bases. The DNA of the CDR3 is TGTGCCAGCAGCGTCCGCGCTAGGGGCGAGCAGTACTTC. Translation gives CASSVRARGEQYF.